This T cell receptor (beta chain) was sequenced in a study of T cell responses to AZD1222 COVID-19 vaccine. Assay: immunoSEQ multiplex PCR; the TCRdb copy retains only in-frame clones and omits some. The data show over 50,000 clones, with around 81% seen just once and approximately 25% held by the top ten. Trimming stripped 4 bases from V and 3 bases from J, with 9 bases between. The germline CDR1 and CDR2 sequences are KGHSH and LQKENI. CDR3 length: 13 amino acids. Details on this clone: Its antigen remains unidentified.

Whole-study results and caveats: Baseline antibody screening turned up just six or seven seropositive AZD1222 recipients. Donors in the cohort were predominantly white British and more often female, and clonal diversity was possibly underestimated. Rises in breadth and depth of Spike-specific TCRs came after two AZD1222 doses.

The sequence came from an adult who received the AZD1222 COVID-19 vaccine. The chain carries TRBV18 and TRBJ2-5; TRBD1 or TRBD2 may be the D gene (6 bases each). The sequencing used peripheral blood, collected 28 days after the second AZD1222 dose. CDR3 sequence reads: CASSRGAEETQYF. CDR3 DNA: TGTGCCAGCTCACGGGGGGCGGAAGAGACCCAGTACTTC.